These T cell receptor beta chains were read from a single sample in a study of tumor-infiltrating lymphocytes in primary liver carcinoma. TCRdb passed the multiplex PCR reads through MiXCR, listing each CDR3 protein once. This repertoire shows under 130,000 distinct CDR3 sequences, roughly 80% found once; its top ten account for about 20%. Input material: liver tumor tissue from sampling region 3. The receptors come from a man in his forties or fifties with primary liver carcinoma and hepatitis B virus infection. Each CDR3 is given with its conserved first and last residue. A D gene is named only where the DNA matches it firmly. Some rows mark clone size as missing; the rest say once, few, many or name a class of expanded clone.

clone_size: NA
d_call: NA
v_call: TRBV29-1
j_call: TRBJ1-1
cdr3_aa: CSVGPEWGMRTEALF
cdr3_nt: TGCAGCGTAGGTCCAGAGTGGGGGATGAGGACTGAAGCTCTCTTT

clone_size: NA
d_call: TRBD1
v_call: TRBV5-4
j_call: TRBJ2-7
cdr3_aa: CASSLGAGDSFRVQYF
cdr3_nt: TGTGCCAGCAGCTTGGGGGCTGGGGACAGCTTTCGCGTGCAGTACTTC

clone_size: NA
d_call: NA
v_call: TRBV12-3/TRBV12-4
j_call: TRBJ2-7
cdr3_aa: CVSTLADLGEQYF
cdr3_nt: TGTGTCAGCACTTTAGCGGACCTTGGCGAGCAGTACTTC

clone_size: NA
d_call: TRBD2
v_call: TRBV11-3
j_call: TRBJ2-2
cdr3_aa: CASSLGLAGIREPFF
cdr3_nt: TGTGCCAGCAGCCTAGGCCTAGCGGGAATCAGGGAGCCGTTTTTT

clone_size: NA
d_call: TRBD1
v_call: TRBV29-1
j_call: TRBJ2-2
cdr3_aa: CSVATGGLIGDLFF
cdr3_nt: TGCAGCGTCGCGACAGGGGGTCTCATCGGGGACCTGTTTTTT

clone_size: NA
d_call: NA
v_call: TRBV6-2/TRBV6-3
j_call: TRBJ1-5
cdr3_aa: CASSYPTGEWDSNQPQHF
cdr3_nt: TGTGCCAGCAGTTACCCGACGGGGGAGTGGGATAGCAATCAGCCCCAGCATTTT

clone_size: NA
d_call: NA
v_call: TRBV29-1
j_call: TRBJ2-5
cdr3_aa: CRVLRSGETQYF
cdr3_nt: TGCCGCGTTCTGAGAAGCGGAGAGACCCAGTACTTC

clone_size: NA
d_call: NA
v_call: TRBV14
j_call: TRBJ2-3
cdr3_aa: CASNQDGEGTQYF
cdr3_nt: TGTGCCAGCAACCAAGACGGCGAAGGTACGCAGTATTTT

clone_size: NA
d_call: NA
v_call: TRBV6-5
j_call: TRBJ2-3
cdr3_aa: CTSRTPGPGTQYF
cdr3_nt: TGTACCAGCAGAACCCCGGGCCCGGGCACGCAGTATTTT

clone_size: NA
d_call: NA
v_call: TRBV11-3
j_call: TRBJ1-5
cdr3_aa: CASSLDLEVAQSQQF
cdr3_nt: TGTGCCAGCAGCTTAGATCTGGAGGTGGCTCAGTCCCAGCAGTTT

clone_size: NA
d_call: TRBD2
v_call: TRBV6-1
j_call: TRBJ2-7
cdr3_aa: CTSSEVRTSGKYEHYF
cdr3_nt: TGTACCAGCAGTGAAGTACGAACTAGCGGGAAGTACGAGCACTACTTC

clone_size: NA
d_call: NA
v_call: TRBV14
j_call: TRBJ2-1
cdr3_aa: CASRAVVGWVNNEQFF
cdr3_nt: TGTGCTAGCAGAGCCGTAGTGGGATGGGTAAACAATGAGCAGTTCTTC

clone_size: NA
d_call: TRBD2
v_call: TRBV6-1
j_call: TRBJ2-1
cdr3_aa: CASCVSSGSYNEQFF
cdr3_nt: TGTGCCAGCTGTGTATCTAGCGGGAGCTACAATGAGCAGTTCTTC

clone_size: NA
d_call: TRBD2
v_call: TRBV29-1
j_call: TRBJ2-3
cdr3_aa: CNVSGTSGRGDTWYF
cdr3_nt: TGCAACGTCTCCGGGACTAGCGGTCGGGGAGATACGTGGTATTTT

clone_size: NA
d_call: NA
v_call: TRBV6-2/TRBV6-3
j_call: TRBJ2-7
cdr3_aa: CTSNYDVPYEQYF
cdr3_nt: TGTACCAGCAATTACGATGTACCCTACGAGCAGTACTTC

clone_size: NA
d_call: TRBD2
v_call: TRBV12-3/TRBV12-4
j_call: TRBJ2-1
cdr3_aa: CADSHGTSNLF
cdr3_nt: TGTGCCGACAGCCACGGGACTAGTAATCTCTTC

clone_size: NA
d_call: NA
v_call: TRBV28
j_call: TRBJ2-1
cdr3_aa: CASSLESGFYNEQFF
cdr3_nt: TGTGCCAGCAGCCTCGAGAGCGGGTTCTACAATGAGCAGTTCTTC

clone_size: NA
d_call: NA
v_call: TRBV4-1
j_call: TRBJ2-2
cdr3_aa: CASSHVVAGELFF
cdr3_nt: TGCGCCAGCAGCCACGTCGTAGCCGGGGAGTTGTTTTTT

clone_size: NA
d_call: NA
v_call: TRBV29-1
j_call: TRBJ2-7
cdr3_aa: CSADWGNHDQYF
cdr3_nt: TGCAGTGCGGATTGGGGTAATCACGATCAGTACTTC

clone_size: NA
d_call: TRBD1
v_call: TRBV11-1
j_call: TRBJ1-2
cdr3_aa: CISSPGQGQSYVYTF
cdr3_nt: TGTATCAGCAGCCCGGGACAGGGTCAGAGCTATGTCTACACCTTC

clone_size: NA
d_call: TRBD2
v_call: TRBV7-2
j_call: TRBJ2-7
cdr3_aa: CVSSVTTSGNQYF
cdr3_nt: TGTGTCAGCAGCGTGACGACTAGCGGGAACCAGTACTTC

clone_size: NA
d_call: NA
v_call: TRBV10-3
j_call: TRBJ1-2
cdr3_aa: CVFSEWTANNYGYTF
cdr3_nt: TGTGTCTTCAGTGAGTGGACAGCCAATAACTATGGCTACACCTTC

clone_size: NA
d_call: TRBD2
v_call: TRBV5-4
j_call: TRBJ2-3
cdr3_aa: CASSTPGTSAGGVTQYF
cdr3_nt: TGTGCTAGCAGCACCCCCGGGACTAGCGCTGGGGGGGTTACGCAGTATTTT

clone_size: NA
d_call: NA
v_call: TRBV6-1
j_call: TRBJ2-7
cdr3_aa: CASCEYPGRSIRGQYF
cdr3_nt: TGTGCCAGCTGTGAATATCCGGGACGTTCTATACGGGGGCAGTACTTC

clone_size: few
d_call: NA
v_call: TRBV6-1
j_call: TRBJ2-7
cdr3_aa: CARTPGLSYEQYF
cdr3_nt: TGTGCCAGGACCCCAGGACTCTCCTACGAGCAATACTTC

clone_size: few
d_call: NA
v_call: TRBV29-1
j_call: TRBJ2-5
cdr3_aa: CSVEVPQQETRYF
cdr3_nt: TGCAGCGTTGAAGTTCCCCAACAAGAGACCCGGTACTTC

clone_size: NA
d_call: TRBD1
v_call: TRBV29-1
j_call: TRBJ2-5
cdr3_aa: CSVTGIGETQYF
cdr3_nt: TGCAGCGTGACAGGGATAGGAGAGACCCAGTACTTC

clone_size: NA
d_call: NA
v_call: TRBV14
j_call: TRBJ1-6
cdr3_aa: CVTSHSGENSPLHF
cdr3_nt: TGTGTCACTAGTCACTCAGGGGAAAATTCACCCCTCCACTTT

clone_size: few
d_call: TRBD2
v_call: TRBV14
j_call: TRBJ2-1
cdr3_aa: CTSNAVAGWVNNEQFF
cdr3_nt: TGTACCAGCAATGCCGTAGCGGGATGGGTAAACAATGAGCAGTTCTTT

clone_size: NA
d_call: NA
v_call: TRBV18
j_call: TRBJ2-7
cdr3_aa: CASSPRGIESYEQYF
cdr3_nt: TGTGCCAGCTCACCCAGGGGAATTGAGTCCTATGAGCAGTACTTT

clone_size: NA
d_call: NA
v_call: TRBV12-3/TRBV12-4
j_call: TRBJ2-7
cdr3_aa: CASSDRPYERYF
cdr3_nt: TGTGCCAGCTCAGACAGACCATACGAGCGGTACTTC

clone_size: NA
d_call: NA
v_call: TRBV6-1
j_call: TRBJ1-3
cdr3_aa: CSSRDLLGTSSGNSIYF
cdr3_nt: TGTTCCAGCAGAGATCTGTTAGGGACCTCCTCTGGAAACAGCATATATTTT

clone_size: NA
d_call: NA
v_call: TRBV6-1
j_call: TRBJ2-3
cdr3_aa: CASSDYVDSPQYF
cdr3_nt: TGTGCCAGCAGTGACTATGTAGATTCTCCGCAGTATTTT

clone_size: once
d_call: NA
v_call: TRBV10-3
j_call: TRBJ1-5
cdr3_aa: CAVSDSENQPQHF
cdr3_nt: TGTGCCGTCAGTGATTCAGAGAATCAGCCCCAGCATTTC

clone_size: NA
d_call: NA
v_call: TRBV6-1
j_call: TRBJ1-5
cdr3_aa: CASSEANGKPQLF
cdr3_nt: TGTGCCAGCAGTGAAGCGAATGGCAAGCCCCAGCTTTTT

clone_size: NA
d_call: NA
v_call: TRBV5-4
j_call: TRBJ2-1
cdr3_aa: CANSLGQYNEKFF
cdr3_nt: TGTGCCAATAGCTTGGGGCAGTACAATGAGAAGTTCTTC

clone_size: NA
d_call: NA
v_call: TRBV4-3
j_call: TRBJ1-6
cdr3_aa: CPSSSWDMGRNSPLHF
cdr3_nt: TGCCCCAGCAGTTCCTGGGACATGGGAAGGAATTCACCCCTCCACTTT

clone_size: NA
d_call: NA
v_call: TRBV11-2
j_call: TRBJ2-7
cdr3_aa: CASNFSEGYERYF
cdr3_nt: TGTGCCAGCAACTTTTCAGAAGGTTACGAGCGGTACTTC

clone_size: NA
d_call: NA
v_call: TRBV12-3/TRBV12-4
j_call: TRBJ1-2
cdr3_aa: CASGLGGRLRNYGYTF
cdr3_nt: TGTGCCAGCGGTTTAGGTGGCAGACTAAGAAACTATGGCTACACCTTC

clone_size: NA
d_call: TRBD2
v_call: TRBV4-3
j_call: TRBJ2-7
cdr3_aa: CASSQDRASGYERYF
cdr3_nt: TGCGCCAGCAGTCAAGATCGGGCTAGCGGCTACGAGCGGTACTTC

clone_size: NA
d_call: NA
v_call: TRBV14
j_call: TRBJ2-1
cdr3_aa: CTSSAVAEWVNNEQFF
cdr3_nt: TGTACTAGCAGTGCCGTAGCGGAATGGGTAAACAATGAGCAGTTCTTC